This T cell receptor (beta chain) is drawn from a study of cytomegalovirus exposure and HLA in healthy donors. Background on the study: For the approximately 390 genotyped donors, approximately 82% fell within the Caucasian-associated ancestry cluster. Overall study findings and caveats: In a later analysis, productive TCRs from donors in an Asian-associated ancestry cluster reportedly carried fewer N-insertions than the cohort mean. Reportedly, cytomegalovirus status was diagnosed with high sensitivity and specificity.

Turning to this clone: The antigen is unknown.

The PCR made use of 60 Vbeta and 13 Jbeta primers. The method was immunoSEQ multiplex PCR; TCRdb's version includes in-frame clones alone and lacks a portion of them. Among 100,000 to 120,000 clones, over 60% were seen once, and the ten largest hold under 15%. Germline loops: CDR1 MNHEY, CDR2 SVGAGI. CDR3 length: 13 residues. V was clipped by 6 bases and J by 1 base, with 9 bases between them. Sequencing input: PBMCs. The V and J genes are TRBV6-5 and TRBJ1-1; D is unresolved. This receptor was taken from a man aged 25-40 years in good health and CMV-seropositive. The CDR3 loop reads CASRPGRNTEAFF. CDR3 sequence (DNA): TGTGCCAGCAGGCCTGGTAGGAACACTGAAGCTTTCTTT.